A single sample gave rise to the 11 T cell receptor beta chains below, sequenced in a study of human T cells and chemical hapten exposure. TCRdb independently ran MiXCR on the RACE reads; one entry per CDR3 protein. Of more than 300,000 distinct CDR3 sequences listed, 4% to 6% are singletons. Time point meaning: pre-sensitization, week 0. As for treatment: therapeutic diphenylcyclopropenone sensitization with weekly scalp DPC. The sample in question was whole blood, obtained in connection with sensitization to the hapten diphenylcyclopropenone (DPC). The receptors originated from a woman in her forties or fifties with alopecia areata. Some clones in this sample may be carry-over from other donors' samples.

The chain carries TRBV9 and TRBJ1-2; 12 bases match TRBD1. Germline CDR1 reads SGDLS; CDR2 reads YYNGEE. Trimming removed 5 bases from V and 2 bases from J; junction bases left unmatched: 4. The CDR3 is 15 residues long. CDR3 sequence reads: CASRGQGARNYGYTF. Written as DNA, the CDR3 is TGTGCCAGCAGGGGACAGGGGGCGCGAAACTATGGCTACACCTTC.

This clonotype has just a few counts. The CDR3 region is CASSPRRTGTEAFF. The CDR3 DNA reads TGTGCCAGCAGCCCTCGCCGGACAGGGACTGAAGCTTTCTTT. V gene TRBV7-2 combines with J gene TRBJ1-1; 8 bases are shared with TRBD1. Germline lookup yields CDR1 SGHTA and CDR2 FQGNSA. Trimming at V came to 5 bases and at J to 5 bases, leaving 7 bases not matched to a gene. The CDR3 is made up of 14 amino acids.

This clonotype appeared many times. This chain uses TRBV29-1 with TRBJ1-1; unclear D gene. In germline, CDR1 is SQVTM, CDR2 ANQGSEA. The CDR3 has 13 residues. V was clipped by 7 bases and J by 0 bases, with 12 bases between them. The CDR3: CSAQETMNTEAFF. The CDR3 bases are TGCAGCGCCCAGGAGACTATGAACACTGAAGCTTTCTTT.

This chain uses TRBV10-3 with TRBJ2-5; TRBD1 matches at 9 bases. Losses at the gene ends were 3 bases for V and 6 bases for J; bases not matched to a gene: 8. CDR3 length: 15 residues. Germline V gene data show CDR1 as ENHRY and CDR2 as SYGVKD. Here the CDR3 reads CAISDGQGIRKTQYF. The CDR3 coding sequence is TGTGCCATCAGTGACGGACAGGGGATAAGAAAGACCCAGTACTTC.

This clonotype was counted many times. This chain links TRBV15 with TRBJ2-3; D remains unclear. The CDR3 covers 14 residues. V was clipped by 5 bases and J by 1 base, with 10 bases between them. Germline V gives CDR1 LNHNV, CDR2 YYDKDF (reference sequence). As DNA, the CDR3 is TGTGCCACCAGCGTTGGGGTGGGCACAGATACGCAGTATTTT. As protein: CATSVGVGTDTQYF.

This clonotype has more than one count but fewer than ten. V is TRBV5-1 and J is TRBJ2-1; no clear D gene. The CDR3 loop spans 15 amino acids. Trimming removed 4 bases at V and 0 bases at J, with 11 bases between. CDR1 and CDR2 from the germline V gene are SGHRS and YFSETQ. CDR3 sequence (DNA): TGCGCCAGCAGCGGGCCCCTAGACTCCTACAATGAGCAGTTCTTC. Translated, it gives CASSGPLDSYNEQFF.

Many counts were recorded for this clonotype. This chain links TRBV29-1 with TRBJ2-7; 7 bases align to TRBD1. V lost 1 base to trimming and J lost 6 bases; unmatched junction nucleotides: 3. Germline values: CDR1 SQVTM, CDR2 ANQGSEA. This CDR3 contains 12 residues. CDR3 coding DNA: TGCAGCGTTGAAGGGGGACAGTTCGAGCAGTACTTC. Protein product: CSVEGGQFEQYF.

V and J are TRBV20-1 and TRBJ2-1; 11 bases are a match to TRBD2. From germline, CDR1 is DFQATT and CDR2 SNEGSKA (reference sequence). V was clipped by 5 bases and J by 9 bases; unmatched bases: 9. This CDR3 has 14 residues. The chain's CDR3 is CSAAPSGRSGEQFF. The CDR3 DNA reads as TGCAGTGCTGCCCCTAGCGGGAGGTCTGGTGAGCAGTTCTTC.

V usage is TRBV30 and J usage is TRBJ1-1; D is uncertain. This CDR3 has 15 amino acids. CDR1 is GTSNPN and CDR2 is SVGIG in the germline V gene (reference sequence). The DNA of the CDR3 is TGTGCTTGCGGGGTGGGAAGTAGCCGGAACACTGAAGCTTTCTTT. Translated, it gives CACGVGSSRNTEAFF.

This clonotype has ten or more counts. The J gene is TRBJ2-5, the V gene TRBV10-2; the match to TRBD2 covers 8 bases. The CDR3 loop spans 13 amino acids. In germline, CDR1 is WSHSY, CDR2 SAAADI. J was trimmed by 4 bases and V by 4 bases; bases with no gene match: 2. In DNA form, the CDR3 reads TGCGCCAGCAGTGGACTAGCGTTAGAGACCCAGTACTTC. Protein: CASSGLALETQYF.

This clonotype was seen many times. The chain carries TRBV29-1 and TRBJ2-5; no reliable D call. Trimming shortened V by 4 bases and J by 2 bases, and 8 bases separated the two germline ends. Germline CDR1 reads SQVTM; CDR2 reads ANQGSEA. This CDR3 comprises 12 residues. The CDR3 loop is CSVGPTQETQYF. The DNA for the CDR3 is TGCAGCGTTGGGCCGACACAAGAGACCCAGTACTTC. The complete variable domain, with remaining parts taken from reference TRBV29-1 and TRBJ2-5, reads SAVISQKPSRDICQRGTSLTIQCQVDSQVTMMFWYRQQPGQSLTLIATANQGSEATYESGFVIDKFPISRPNLTFSTLTVSNMSPEDSSIYLCSVGPTQETQYFGPGTRLLVL.